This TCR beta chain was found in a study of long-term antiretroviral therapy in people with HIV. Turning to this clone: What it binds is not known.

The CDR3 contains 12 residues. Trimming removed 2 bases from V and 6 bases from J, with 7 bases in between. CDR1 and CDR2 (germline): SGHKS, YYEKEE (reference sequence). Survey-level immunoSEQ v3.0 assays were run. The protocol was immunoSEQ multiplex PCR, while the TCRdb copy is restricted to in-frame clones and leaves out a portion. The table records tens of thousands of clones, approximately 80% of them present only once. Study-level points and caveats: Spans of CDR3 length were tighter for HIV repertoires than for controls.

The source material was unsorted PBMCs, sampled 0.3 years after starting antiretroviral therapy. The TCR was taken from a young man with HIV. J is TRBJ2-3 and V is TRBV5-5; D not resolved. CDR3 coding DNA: TGTGCCAGCAGCTTTACCCGGGATACGCAGTATTTT. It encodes CASSFTRDTQYF.